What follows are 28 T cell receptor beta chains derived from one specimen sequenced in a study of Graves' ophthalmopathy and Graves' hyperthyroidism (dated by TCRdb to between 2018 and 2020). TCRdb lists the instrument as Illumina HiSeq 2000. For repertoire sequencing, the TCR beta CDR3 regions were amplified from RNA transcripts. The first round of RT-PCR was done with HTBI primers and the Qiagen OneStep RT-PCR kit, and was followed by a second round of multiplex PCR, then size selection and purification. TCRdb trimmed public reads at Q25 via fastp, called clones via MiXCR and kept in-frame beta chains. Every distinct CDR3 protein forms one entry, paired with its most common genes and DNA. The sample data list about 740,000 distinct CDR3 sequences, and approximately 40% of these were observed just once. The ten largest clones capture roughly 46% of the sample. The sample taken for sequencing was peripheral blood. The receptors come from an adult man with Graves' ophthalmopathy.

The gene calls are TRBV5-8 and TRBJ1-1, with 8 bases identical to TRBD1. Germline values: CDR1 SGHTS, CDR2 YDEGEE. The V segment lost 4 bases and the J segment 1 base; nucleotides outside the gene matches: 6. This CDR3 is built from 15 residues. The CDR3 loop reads CASSTGTGSNTEAFF. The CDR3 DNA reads TGTGCCAGCAGCACCGGGACAGGTTCGAACACTGAAGCTTTCTTT.

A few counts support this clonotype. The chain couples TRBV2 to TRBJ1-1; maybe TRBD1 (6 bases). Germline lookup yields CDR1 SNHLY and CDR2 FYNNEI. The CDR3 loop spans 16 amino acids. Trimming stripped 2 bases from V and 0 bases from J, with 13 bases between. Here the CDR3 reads CASSERQVAMNTEAFF. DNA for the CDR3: TGTGCCAGCAGTGAAAGACAGGTGGCCATGAACACTGAAGCTTTCTTT.

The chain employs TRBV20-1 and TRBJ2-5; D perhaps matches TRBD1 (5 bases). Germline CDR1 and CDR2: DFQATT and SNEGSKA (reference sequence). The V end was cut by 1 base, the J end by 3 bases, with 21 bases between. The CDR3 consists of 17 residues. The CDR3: CSARGLIKGLSKETQYF. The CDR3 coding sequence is TGCAGTGCTAGAGGCCTCATAAAGGGGCTGTCAAAAGAGACCCAGTACTTC.

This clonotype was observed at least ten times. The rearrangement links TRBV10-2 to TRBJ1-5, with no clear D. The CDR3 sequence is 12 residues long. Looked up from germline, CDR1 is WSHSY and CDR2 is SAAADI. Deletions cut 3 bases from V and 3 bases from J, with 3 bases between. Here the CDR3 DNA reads TGCGCCAGCAGTGAAGACAATCAGCCCCAGCATTTT. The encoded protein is CASSEDNQPQHF.

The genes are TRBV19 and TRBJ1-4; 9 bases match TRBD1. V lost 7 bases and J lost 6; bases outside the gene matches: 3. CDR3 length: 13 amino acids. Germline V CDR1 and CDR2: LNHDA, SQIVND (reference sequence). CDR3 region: CASKRTGDEKLFF. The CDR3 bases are TGTGCCAGTAAGAGGACAGGGGATGAAAAACTGTTTTTT. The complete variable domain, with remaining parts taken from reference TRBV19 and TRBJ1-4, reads DGGITQSPKYLFRKEGQNVTLSCEQNLNHDAMYWYRQDPGQGLRLIYYSQIVNDFQKGDIAEGYSVSREKKESFPLTVTSAQKNPTAFYLCASKRTGDEKLFFGSGTQLSVL.

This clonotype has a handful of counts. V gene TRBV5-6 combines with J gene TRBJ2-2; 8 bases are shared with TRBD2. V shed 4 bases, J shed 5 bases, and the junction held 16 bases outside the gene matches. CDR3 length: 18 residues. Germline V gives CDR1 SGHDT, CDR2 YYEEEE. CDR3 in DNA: TGTGCCAGCAGCCAGAAGACCCAGACTAGCGTAATAACCGGGGAGCTGTTTTTT. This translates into CASSQKTQTSVITGELFF.

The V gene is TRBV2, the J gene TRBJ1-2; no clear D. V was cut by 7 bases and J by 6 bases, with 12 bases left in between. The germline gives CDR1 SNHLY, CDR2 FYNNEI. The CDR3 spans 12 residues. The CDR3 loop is CASTPESDGYTF. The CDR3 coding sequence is TGTGCCAGCACCCCAGAGAGCGATGGCTACACCTTC.

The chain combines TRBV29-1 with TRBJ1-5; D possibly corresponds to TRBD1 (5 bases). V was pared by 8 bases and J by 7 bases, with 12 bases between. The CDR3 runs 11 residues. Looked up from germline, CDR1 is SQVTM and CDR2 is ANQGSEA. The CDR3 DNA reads TGCAGCTTCGACCAGGGCCAGCCCCAGCATTTT. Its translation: CSFDQGQPQHF.

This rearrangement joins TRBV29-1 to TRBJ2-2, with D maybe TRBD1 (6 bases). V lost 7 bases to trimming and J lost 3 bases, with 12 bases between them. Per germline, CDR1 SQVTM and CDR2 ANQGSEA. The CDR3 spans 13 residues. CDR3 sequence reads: CSAWDKDTGELFF. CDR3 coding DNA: TGCAGCGCCTGGGACAAGGACACCGGGGAGCTGTTTTTT.

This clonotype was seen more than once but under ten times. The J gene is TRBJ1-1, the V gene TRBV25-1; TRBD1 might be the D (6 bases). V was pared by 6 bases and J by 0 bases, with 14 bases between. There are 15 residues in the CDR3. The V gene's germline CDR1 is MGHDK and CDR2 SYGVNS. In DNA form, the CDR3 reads TGTGCCAGCAGCTTGGGAGGGGGTATGAACACTGAAGCTTTCTTT. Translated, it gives CASSLGGGMNTEAFF.

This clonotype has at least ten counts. CDR3 DNA: TGTGCCAGCAGTCCCTCCCCCGGTGAGTCGGAACTGTTTTTT. It translates to CASSPSPGESELFF. The V and J genes are TRBV7-9 and TRBJ1-4; D call uncertain. Trimming stripped 6 bases from V and 12 bases from J, with 20 bases between. Germline V CDR1 and CDR2: SEHNR, FQNEAQ (reference sequence). The CDR3 covers 14 residues.

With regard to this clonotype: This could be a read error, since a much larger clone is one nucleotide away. The CDR3, as DNA: TGTGCCGGGGGGCTGGGAGAGACCCAGTGCTTC. Translation gives CAGGLGETQCF. V usage is TRBV2 and J usage is TRBJ2-5; either TRBD1 or TRBD2 may fit D (6 bases each). The V gene's germline CDR1 is SNHLY and CDR2 FYNNEI. This CDR3 has 11 residues.

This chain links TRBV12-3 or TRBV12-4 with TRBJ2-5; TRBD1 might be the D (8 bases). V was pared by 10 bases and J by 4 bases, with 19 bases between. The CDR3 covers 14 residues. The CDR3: CAISSDREGETQYF. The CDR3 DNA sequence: TGTGCCATCAGCTCGGACAGGGAGGGAGAGACCCAGTACTTC.

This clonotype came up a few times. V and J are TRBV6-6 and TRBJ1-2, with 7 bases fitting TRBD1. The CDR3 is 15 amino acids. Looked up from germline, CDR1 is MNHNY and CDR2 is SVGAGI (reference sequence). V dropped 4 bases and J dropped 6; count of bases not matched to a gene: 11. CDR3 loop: CASSFATGVSDGYTF. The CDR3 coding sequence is TGTGCCAGCAGTTTCGCAACAGGGGTCTCGGATGGCTACACCTTC.

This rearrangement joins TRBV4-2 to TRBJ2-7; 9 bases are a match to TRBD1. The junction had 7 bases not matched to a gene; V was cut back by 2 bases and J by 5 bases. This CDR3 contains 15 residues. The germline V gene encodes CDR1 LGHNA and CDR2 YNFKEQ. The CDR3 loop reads CASSQPGQGFDEQYF. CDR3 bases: TGTGCCAGCAGCCAACCGGGACAGGGATTTGACGAGCAGTACTTC.

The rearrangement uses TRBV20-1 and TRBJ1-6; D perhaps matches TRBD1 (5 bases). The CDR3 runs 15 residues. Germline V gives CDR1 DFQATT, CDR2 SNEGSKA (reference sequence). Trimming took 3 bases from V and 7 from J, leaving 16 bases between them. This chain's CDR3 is CSASGGGRGNSPLHF. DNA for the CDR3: TGCAGTGCTAGCGGGGGGGGACGGGGGAATTCACCCCTCCACTTT.

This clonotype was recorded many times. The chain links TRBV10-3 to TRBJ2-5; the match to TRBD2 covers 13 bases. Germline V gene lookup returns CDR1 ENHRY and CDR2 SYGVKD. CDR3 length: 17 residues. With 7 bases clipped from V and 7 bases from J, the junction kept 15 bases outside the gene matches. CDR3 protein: CAITTGTSGEQAGTQYF. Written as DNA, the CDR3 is TGTGCCATCACGACTGGGACTAGCGGGGAACAAGCGGGGACCCAGTACTTC.

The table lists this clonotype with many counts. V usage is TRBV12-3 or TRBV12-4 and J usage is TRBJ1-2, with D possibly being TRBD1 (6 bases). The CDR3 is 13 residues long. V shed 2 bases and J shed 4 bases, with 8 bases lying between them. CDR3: CASSLQGTYGYTF. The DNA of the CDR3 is TGTGCCAGCAGTTTACAGGGGACCTATGGCTACACCTTC.

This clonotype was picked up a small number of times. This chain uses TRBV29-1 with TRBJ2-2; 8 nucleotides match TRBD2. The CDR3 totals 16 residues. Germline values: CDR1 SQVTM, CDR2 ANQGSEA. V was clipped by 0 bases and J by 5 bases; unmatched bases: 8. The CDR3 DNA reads TGCAGCGTTGAAGATGCCGGGACTAGTTTTACCGGGGAGCTGTTTTTT. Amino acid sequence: CSVEDAGTSFTGELFF.

CDR3 DNA sequence: TGTGCCAGTAGTTCCCAGACAGGCCCTGAAGCTTTCTTT. It specifies CASSSQTGPEAFF. The chain employs TRBV19 and TRBJ1-1, with D possibly matching TRBD1 (6 bases). With 5 bases removed from V and 6 bases from J, the gap between germline ends came to 13 bases. CDR3 length: 13 amino acids. Germline V CDR1 and CDR2: LNHDA, SQIVND (reference sequence). The complete variable domain, with remaining parts taken from reference TRBV19 and TRBJ1-1, reads DGGITQSPKYLFRKEGQNVTLSCEQNLNHDAMYWYRQDPGQGLRLIYYSQIVNDFQKGDIAEGYSVSREKKESFPLTVTSAQKNPTAFYLCASSSQTGPEAFFGQGTRLTVV.

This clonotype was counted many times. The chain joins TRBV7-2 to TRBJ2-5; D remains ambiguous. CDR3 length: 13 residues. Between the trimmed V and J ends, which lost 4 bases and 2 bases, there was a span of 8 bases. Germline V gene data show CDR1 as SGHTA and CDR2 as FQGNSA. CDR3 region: CASSSPLQETQYF. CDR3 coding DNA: TGTGCCAGCAGCTCCCCTCTACAAGAGACCCAGTACTTC.

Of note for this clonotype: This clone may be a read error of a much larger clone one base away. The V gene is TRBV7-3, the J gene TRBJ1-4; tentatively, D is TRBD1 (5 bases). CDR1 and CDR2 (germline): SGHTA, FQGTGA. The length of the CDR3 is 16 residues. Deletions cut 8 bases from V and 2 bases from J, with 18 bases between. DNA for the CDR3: TGTGCCAGCGGCCCAGACAGTGGAACGACTAATGAAAAACTGTTTTTT. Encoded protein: CASGPDSGTTNEKLFF.

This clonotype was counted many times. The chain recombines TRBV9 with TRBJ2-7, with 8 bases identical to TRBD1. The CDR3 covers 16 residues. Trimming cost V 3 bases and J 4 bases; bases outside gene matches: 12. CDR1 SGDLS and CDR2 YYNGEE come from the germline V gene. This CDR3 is CASSGGTGALFYEQYF. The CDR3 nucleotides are TGTGCCAGCAGCGGAGGGACAGGCGCGCTTTTTTACGAGCAGTACTTC.

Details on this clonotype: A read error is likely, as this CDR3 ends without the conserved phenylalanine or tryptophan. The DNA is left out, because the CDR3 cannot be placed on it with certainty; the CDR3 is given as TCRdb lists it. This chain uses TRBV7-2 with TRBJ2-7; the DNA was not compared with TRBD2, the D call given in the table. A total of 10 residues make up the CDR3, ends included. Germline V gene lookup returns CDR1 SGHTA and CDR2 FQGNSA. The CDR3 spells CASSLAGGTS.

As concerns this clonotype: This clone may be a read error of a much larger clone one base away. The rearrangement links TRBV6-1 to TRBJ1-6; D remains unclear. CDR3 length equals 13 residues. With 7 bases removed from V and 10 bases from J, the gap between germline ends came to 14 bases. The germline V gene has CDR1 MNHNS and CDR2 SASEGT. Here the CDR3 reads CASTLRGDSPLHF. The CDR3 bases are TGTGCCAGCACGCTTCGGGGTGACTCACCCCTCCACTTT.

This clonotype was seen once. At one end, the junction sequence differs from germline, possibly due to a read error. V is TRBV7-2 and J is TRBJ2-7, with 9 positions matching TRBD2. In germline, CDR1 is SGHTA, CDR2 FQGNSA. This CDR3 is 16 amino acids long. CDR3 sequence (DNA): TGCGCCAGCAGCCAAAGGCTAGCGGGAAGCTCCTACGAGCAGTACTTC. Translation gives CASSQRLAGSSYEQYF.

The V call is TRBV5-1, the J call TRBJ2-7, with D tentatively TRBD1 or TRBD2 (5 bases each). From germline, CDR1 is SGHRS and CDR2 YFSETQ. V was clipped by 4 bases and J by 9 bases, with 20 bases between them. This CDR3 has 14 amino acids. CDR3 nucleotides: TGCGCCAGCAGCGCAGGGACGGAGTATATCGCGCAGTACTTC. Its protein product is CASSAGTEYIAQYF.

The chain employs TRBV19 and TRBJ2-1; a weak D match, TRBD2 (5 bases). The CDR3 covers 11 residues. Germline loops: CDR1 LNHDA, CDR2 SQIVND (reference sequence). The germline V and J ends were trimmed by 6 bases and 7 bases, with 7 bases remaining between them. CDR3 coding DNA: TGTGCCAGTAGCAGAGGGAATGAGCAGTTCTTC. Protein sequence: CASSRGNEQFF.